This TCR beta chain was observed in a study of blood T cell repertoires in COVID-19. Profiled with immunoSEQ multiplex PCR; TCRdb holds only in-frame clones, not every one. The sample consists of some 210,000 clones, 81% of them appearing once. Trimming shortened V by 3 bases and J by 1 base, and 13 bases separated the two germline ends. The CDR3 has 15 amino acids. Germline CDR1 SGHRS, CDR2 YFSETQ. The chain couples TRBV5-1 to TRBJ1-1; possible D gene TRBD1, 5 bases. Sequences were obtained from PBMCs or T cells enriched from blood (not recorded which). The source is a woman between 45 and 60 years old with acute COVID-19. CDR3 in amino acids: CASSYLMGGNTEAFF. CDR3 DNA: TGCGCCAGCAGCTACCTGATGGGGGGGAACACTGAAGCTTTCTTT.